This entry describes one T cell receptor beta chain. Its antigen remains unidentified. This entry belongs to a study of pediatric ulcerative colitis. Findings of the study overall: No controls had the two rectal clonotypes shared by ulcerative colitis patients.

The CDR3 is 14 amino acids. The germline CDR1 and CDR2 sequences are LGHNT and FRNRAP. With V trimmed by 6 bases and J by 5 bases, 5 bases remained unmatched. Only in-frame clones appear in the TCRdb table, and some are missing; sequencing was by immunoSEQ multiplex PCR. The sample yields 45,000 to 75,000 clones, about 89% seen once. The rearrangement uses TRBV12-5 and TRBJ1-5, with 9 bases identical to TRBD1. Sequenced: blood. The receptor was isolated from a boy younger than 18 who was a control in a study of pediatric ulcerative colitis. DNA of the CDR3: TGTGCTAGTGGACGAACAGGGGGCTATCAGCCCCAGCATTTT. It yields the protein CASGRTGGYQPQHF.